This record covers a single T cell receptor beta chain. Using immunoSEQ multiplex PCR, the repertoire was profiled, and TCRdb retains in-frame clones only, with some absent. The table shows under 150,000 clones, with about 88% occurring only once. The sample comes from a study of identifying expanded T cells in peripheral blood. After removal of 3 bases from V and 7 bases from J, the junction contained 7 bases not matched to a gene. Germline V gives CDR1 SGHRS, CDR2 YFSETQ. The CDR3 length is 14 residues. The chain recombines TRBV5-1 with TRBJ1-1; the match to TRBD1 covers 9 bases. The sample consisted of blood. The receptor's source is a person between 18 and 69 years old in good health. The CDR3 sequence is CASSSRTGAYEAFF. CDR3 DNA sequence: TGCGCCAGCAGCTCACGGACAGGGGCCTATGAAGCTTTCTTT. Full variable domain (outside the CDR3, taken from reference TRBV5-1 and TRBJ1-1): KAGVTQTPRYLIKTRGQQVTLSCSPISGHRSVSWYQQTPGQGLQFLFEYFSETQRNKGNFPGRFSGRQFSNSRSEMNVSTLELGDSALYLCASSSRTGAYEAFFGQGTRLTVV.